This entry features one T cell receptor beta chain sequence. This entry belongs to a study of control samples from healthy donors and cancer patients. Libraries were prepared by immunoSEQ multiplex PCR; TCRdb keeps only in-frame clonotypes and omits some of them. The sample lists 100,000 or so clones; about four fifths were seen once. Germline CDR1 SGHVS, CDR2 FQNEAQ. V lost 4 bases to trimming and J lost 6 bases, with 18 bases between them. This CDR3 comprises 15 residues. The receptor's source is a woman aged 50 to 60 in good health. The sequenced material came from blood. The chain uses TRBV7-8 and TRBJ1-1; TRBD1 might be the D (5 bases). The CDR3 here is CASSSNRGSLAEAFF. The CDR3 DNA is TGTGCCAGCAGCTCAAACCGGGGCTCTCTGGCTGAAGCTTTCTTT.